This T cell receptor (beta chain) was found in a study of T cells after yellow fever vaccination. Study-wide background: Low-cell-number fractions underwent preparation using SMART-Seq v4 Ultra Low Input.

Trimming removed 4 bases from V and 0 bases from J, with 12 bases in between. CDR1 and CDR2 (germline): SGHAT, FQNNGV. The CDR3 has 16 amino acids. This clonotype was counted between two and nine times. TCRdb re-called the 5' RACE reads through MiXCR, storing one row per CDR3 protein. The data show some 340,000 distinct CDR3 sequences, with approximately 12% seen just once and 3% to 3.5% held by the top ten. The chain couples TRBV11-2 to TRBJ2-2; a weak D match, TRBD1 (5 bases). The specimen comprised CD4+ T cells sorted from PBMCs, sampled 45 days after the yellow fever booster vaccination. The sequence derives from a man aged 18 to 29 who received the YFV17D yellow fever vaccine. In nucleotides, the CDR3 is TGTGCCAGCAGCTCATACCTAGGGGCGAACACCGGGGAGCTGTTTTTT. Encoded protein: CASSSYLGANTGELFF.